This T cell receptor (beta chain) derives from a study of T cell responses to AZD1222 COVID-19 vaccine. Study-level points and caveats: Dominant at 160-218 and 743-854, vaccine-associated CD4 TCRs also spanned spike. Seropositive at baseline were only a handful of AZD1222 recipients. Females made up more of the donors, who were largely white British, and clonal diversity may have come out too low. Repertoire sampling was restricted to post-peak T cell response timepoints.

Libraries were prepared by immunoSEQ multiplex PCR; TCRdb keeps only in-frame clonotypes and omits some of them. The sample lists about 88,000 clones, around nine tenths seen once, with approximately 5% in the top ten. V gave up 3 bases and J gave up 4 bases, with 19 bases separating them. This CDR3 spans 16 amino acids. The germline gives CDR1 MDHEN, CDR2 SYDVKM. Comments on this clone: Its antigen is unknown.

Sequenced here: peripheral blood, sampled 28 days after the second AZD1222 dose. The TCR sequence derives from an adult who received the AZD1222 COVID-19 vaccine. This chain joins TRBV28 and TRBJ2-7; TRBD1 might be the D (6 bases). The DNA of the CDR3 is TGTGCCAGCAGTTTGGGGCCGACAGGACGGGGATACGAGCAGTACTTC. Protein product: CASSLGPTGRGYEQYF.